This TCR beta chain was captured in a study of blood T cells in healthy people across ages. Study observations and caveats: There were more naive CD4+ cells and higher diversity in long-lived donors than in aged donors.

This clonotype was found many times. Its specificity is not known. Then a second PCR, running roughly 6 to 12 cycles, was carried out with a sample-barcoded 5' primer and a J-beta primer mix. TCRdb reanalysed the 5' RACE reads using MiXCR and keeps one entry per CDR3 protein. The sample lists over 500,000 distinct CDR3 sequences, about 50% seen once, with less than 15% in the top ten. Trimming removed 5 bases from V and 7 bases from J, with 19 bases in between. This CDR3 comprises 14 residues. Germline V gene sequence: CDR1 DFQATT, CDR2 SNEGSKA (reference sequence). This chain joins TRBV20-1 and TRBJ2-3, with D hard to call. The clonotype was recovered from a woman of 80 years or more in good health. The sequencing sample was made of blood. CDR3 loop: CSARMAATLYTQYF. In DNA, the CDR3 is TGCAGTGCTCGGATGGCTGCGACTCTTTATACGCAGTATTTT.